A single sample gave rise to the 26 T cell receptor beta chains below, sequenced in a study of blood T cell repertoires in COVID-19 (dated by TCRdb to about 2020). Library method: the immunoSEQ multiplex PCR assay. TCRdb obtained this table from immuneACCESS and retained in-frame rearrangements with V and J assigned. These tables miss some clones; where compared with another copy, unresolved V genes account for less than half of the shortfall, and the remainder is unexplained. The sample has just over 250,000 clones on record, over 70% of them singletons. The ten largest clones take up about 9.4% of the sample. The sequenced material came from peripheral blood. Receptor source: a woman between 70 and 85 years old with COVID-19, enrolled during active disease.

This chain uses TRBV19 with TRBJ2-7, with D perhaps matching TRBD2 (5 bases). Germline V gene lookup returns CDR1 LNHDA and CDR2 SQIVND (reference sequence). Trimming shortened V by 3 bases and J by 7 bases, and 16 bases separated the two germline ends. The CDR3 extends over 14 amino acids. CDR3 protein: CASSMASPTGEQYF. As DNA, the CDR3 is TGTGCCAGTAGTATGGCTAGTCCGACGGGGGAGCAGTACTTC.

The chain links TRBV6-5 to TRBJ2-1; 7 positions match TRBD2. This CDR3 is 15 amino acids long. Germline trimming cut 6 bases from V and 2 bases from J; bases unmatched to any gene: 7. Germline V gives CDR1 MNHEY, CDR2 SVGAGI. CDR3 residues: CASSVAGPTYNEQFF. For the CDR3, the DNA is TGTGCCAGCAGCGTAGCGGGCCCAACCTACAATGAGCAGTTCTTC.

This chain links TRBV28 with TRBJ2-7; 8 nucleotides agree with TRBD2. Looked up from germline, CDR1 is MDHEN and CDR2 is SYDVKM. CDR3 length: 18 amino acids. V dropped 2 bases and J dropped 5; count of bases not matched to a gene: 17. This CDR3 reads CASSLPPGGGGGTNEQYF. The CDR3 DNA follows: TGTGCCAGCAGTTTACCCCCGGGAGGGGGAGGGGGTACGAACGAGCAGTACTTC.

The genes are TRBV5-1 and TRBJ1-6; 7 bases are a match to TRBD1. The ends lost 0 bases at V and 9 bases at J; junction bases unmatched: 6. The germline V gene has CDR1 SGHRS and CDR2 YFSETQ. The CDR3 runs 15 residues. The CDR3 is CASSLEGAQGSPLHF. DNA for the CDR3: TGCGCCAGCAGCTTGGAGGGGGCGCAGGGTTCACCCCTCCACTTT.

The rearrangement uses TRBV7-2 and TRBJ1-5, with D unclear. Germline V gene data show CDR1 as SGHTA and CDR2 as FQGNSA. V lost 5 bases and J lost 4, with 9 bases in between. The CDR3 extends over 13 amino acids. The CDR3 protein is CASSLGVNQPQHF. The DNA for the CDR3 is TGTGCCAGCAGCCTCGGGGTAAATCAGCCCCAGCATTTT.

The chain has TRBV5-8 and TRBJ2-5; unclear D gene. Germline CDR1 reads SGHTS; CDR2 reads YDEGEE. The V gene lost 3 bases and the J gene lost 6 bases, with 15 bases spanning the gap. The CDR3 contains 14 residues. CDR3 amino acids: CASSSDITLKTQYF. As DNA, the CDR3 is TGTGCCAGCAGCTCCGACATTACCCTGAAGACCCAGTACTTC. Looking up the rest from reference TRBV5-8 and TRBJ2-5 gives the full variable domain: EAGVTQSPTHLIKTRGQQATLRCSPISGHTSVYWYQQALGLGLQFLLWYDEGEERNRGNFPPRFSGRQFPNYSSELNVNALELEDSALYLCASSSDITLKTQYFGPGTRLLVL.

The CDR3 protein is CASSLSGGSYQPQHF. CDR3 nucleotides: TGTGCCAGCAGTTTGTCAGGGGGCAGTTATCAGCCCCAGCATTTT. V usage is TRBV28 and J usage is TRBJ1-5; 8 bases map to TRBD1. Per germline, CDR1 MDHEN and CDR2 SYDVKM. V lost 3 bases and J lost 5; bases outside the gene matches: 6. The CDR3 covers 15 residues.

The chain carries TRBV5-6 and TRBJ2-1; TRBD2 agrees at 12 bases. The V gene end was trimmed by 6 bases and the J gene end by 2 bases; junction bases not matched to a gene: 6. The length of the CDR3 is 16 residues. Germline assignment: CDR1 SGHDT and CDR2 YYEEEE. The CDR3 sequence is CASTALAGGTYNEQFF. Here the CDR3 DNA reads TGTGCCAGCACCGCCCTAGCGGGAGGGACCTACAATGAGCAGTTCTTC.

The gene calls are TRBV5-1 and TRBJ1-3; 9 bases align to TRBD1. The CDR3 has 16 residues. V gave up 0 bases and J gave up 3 bases; unmatched junction bases: 4. CDR1 is SGHRS and CDR2 is YFSETQ in the germline V gene. CDR3 bases: TGCGCCAGCAGCTTGGGGGACAGGGTTGGTGGAAACACCATATATTTT. Its protein product is CASSLGDRVGGNTIYF. The full variable domain, completed using reference TRBV5-1 and TRBJ1-3, is KAGVTQTPRYLIKTRGQQVTLSCSPISGHRSVSWYQQTPGQGLQFLFEYFSETQRNKGNFPGRFSGRQFSNSRSEMNVSTLELGDSALYLCASSLGDRVGGNTIYFGEGSWLTVV.

This chain joins TRBV30 and TRBJ1-5; unclear D gene. This CDR3 has 13 residues. Trimming cost V 1 base and J 4 bases, with 8 bases left between them. Germline V gene data show CDR1 as GTSNPN and CDR2 as SVGIG (reference sequence). CDR3 amino acids: CAWSATRNQPQHF. CDR3 DNA sequence: TGTGCCTGGAGTGCAACCCGGAATCAGCCCCAGCATTTT. The full variable domain, with the rest looked up from reference TRBV30 and TRBJ1-5, is SQTIHQWPATLVQPVGSPLSLECTVEGTSNPNLYWYRQAAGRGLQLLFYSVGIGQISSEVPQNLSASRPQDRQFILSSKKLLLSDSGFYLCAWSATRNQPQHFGDGTRLSIL.

The genes are TRBV15 and TRBJ2-7, with no clear D. The CDR3 consists of 15 residues. The germline V gene has CDR1 LNHNV and CDR2 YYDKDF (reference sequence). Trimming left V 5 bases short and J 3 bases short, with 17 bases between. CDR3 coding DNA: TGTGCCACCAGCCAAAACTCTCCAGGAAGCTACGAGCAGTACTTC. Amino acid sequence: CATSQNSPGSYEQYF.

This chain connects TRBV6-5 to TRBJ2-7; D gene uncertain. The V gene lost 4 bases and the J gene lost 1 base, with 8 bases spanning the gap. The germline gives CDR1 MNHEY, CDR2 SVGAGI. There are 13 residues in the CDR3. In nucleotides, the CDR3 is TGTGCCAGCAGTTCGGTAGCATCCTACGAGCAGTACTTC. Its protein product is CASSSVASYEQYF.

This clone was observed a few times. CDR3 amino acids: CASSYSVGGTGELFF. The CDR3, as DNA: TGTGCCAGCAGTTACTCGGTCGGGGGCACCGGGGAGCTGTTTTTT. The chain is built from TRBV6-5 and TRBJ2-2, with D maybe TRBD2 (6 bases). V gave up 0 bases and J gave up 4 bases, with 9 bases separating them. The CDR3 extends over 15 amino acids. Germline values: CDR1 MNHEY, CDR2 SVGAGI.

V usage is TRBV5-4 and J usage is TRBJ2-7; 7 bases are a match to TRBD1. The J segment lost 7 bases and the V segment lost 4 bases, leaving 8 bases of the junction unmatched. CDR3 length: 13 residues. The germline V gene has CDR1 SGHNT and CDR2 YYREEE (reference sequence). The CDR3 DNA reads TGTGCCAGCAGCCCGAGACAGGGCGGGGAGCAGTACTTC. Protein product: CASSPRQGGEQYF.

The genes are TRBV29-1 and TRBJ1-1, with D perhaps matching TRBD1 (6 bases). Germline values: CDR1 SQVTM, CDR2 ANQGSEA. This CDR3 has 13 amino acids. Trimming removed 6 bases at V and 2 bases at J, with 13 bases between. Written as DNA, the CDR3 is TGCAGCGTGACAACAGGGATAAACACTGAAGCTTTCTTT. Protein product: CSVTTGINTEAFF.

The V call is TRBV10-3, the J call TRBJ2-2, with 11 positions matching TRBD2. CDR1 and CDR2 from the germline V gene are ENHRY and SYGVKD. The V gene end was trimmed by 3 bases and the J gene end by 2 bases; junction bases not matched to a gene: 5. CDR3 length: 17 amino acids. CDR3 in DNA: TGTGCCATCAGTGATTCTGGACTAGCGGGTAACACCGGGGAGCTGTTTTTT. Residues: CAISDSGLAGNTGELFF.

The sample holds one count of this clone. The chain combines TRBV12-5 with TRBJ1-2, with D unresolved. CDR1 is LGHNT, CDR2 FRNRAP, per germline. Trimming cost V 2 bases and J 3 bases, with 19 bases left between them. The CDR3 runs to 17 residues. CDR3 DNA sequence: TGTGCTAGTGGTTTGTCGGCGCCCGAGGTCTCGTACTATGGCTACACCTTC. Its translation: CASGLSAPEVSYYGYTF.

The chain combines TRBV24-1 with TRBJ2-6; 10 nucleotides agree with TRBD1. The V and J ends lost 4 bases and 0 bases, in that order; junction bases with no gene match: 5. Germline-derived CDR1 and CDR2 are KGHDR and SFDVKD. The CDR3 is made up of 18 amino acids. CDR3 sequence reads: CATSDGTGEYSGANVLTF. The CDR3 DNA reads TGTGCCACCAGTGACGGGACAGGGGAGTACTCTGGGGCCAACGTCCTGACTTTC.

This chain uses TRBV2 with TRBJ1-5, with a tentative D call TRBD1 (6 bases). Looked up from germline, CDR1 is SNHLY and CDR2 is FYNNEI. Trimming stripped 0 bases from V and 4 bases from J, with 10 bases between. The CDR3 contains 15 residues. For the CDR3, the DNA is TGTGCCAGCAGTGAAGCCAGGGGAGCAAATCAGCCCCAGCATTTT. It codes for CASSEARGANQPQHF.

This chain connects TRBV5-1 to TRBJ2-4; 8 positions match TRBD1. The V gene end was trimmed by 0 bases and the J gene end by 4 bases; junction bases not matched to a gene: 9. Germline assignment: CDR1 SGHRS and CDR2 YFSETQ. This CDR3 has 17 residues. CDR3 sequence (DNA): TGCGCCAGCAGCTTGGCCGGACAGGGCGGAGGGAAAAACATTCAGTACTTC. This sequence encodes CASSLAGQGGGKNIQYF.

The chain combines TRBV6-2 or TRBV6-3 with TRBJ2-7; 8 bases line up with TRBD2. The germline gives CDR1 MNHEY, CDR2 SVGEGT. The ends lost 6 bases at V and 5 bases at J; junction bases unmatched: 15. This CDR3 has 16 residues. The CDR3 region is CASSTPRGGALNEQYF. The CDR3 bases are TGTGCCAGCAGCACCCCTCGGGGGGGAGCTCTCAACGAGCAGTACTTC.

The V gene is TRBV3-1 (or the pseudogene TRBV3-2), the J gene TRBJ1-4; D not certain. CDR1 LGHDT and CDR2 YNNKEL come from the germline V gene (reference sequence). The germline V and J ends were trimmed by 0 bases and 7 bases, with 12 bases remaining between them. The CDR3 is made up of 15 amino acids. The CDR3 loop is CASSQDSRRGEKLFF. For the CDR3, the DNA is TGTGCCAGCAGCCAAGATTCCCGGCGAGGTGAAAAACTGTTTTTT.

J is TRBJ1-4 and V is TRBV7-9, with a possible D match to TRBD1 (6 bases). In germline, CDR1 is SEHNR, CDR2 FQNEAQ (reference sequence). The germline V and J ends were trimmed by 6 bases and 5 bases, with 13 bases remaining between them. The CDR3 has 14 amino acids. The CDR3 coding sequence is TGTGCCAGCAGACCAGGGGTACCGAATGAAAAACTGTTTTTT. As protein: CASRPGVPNEKLFF.

This clone was seen just once. The chain links TRBV5-1 to TRBJ2-1; D might be TRBD2 (6 bases). The CDR3 totals 16 residues. Per germline, CDR1 SGHRS and CDR2 YFSETQ. V lost 4 bases and J lost 0, with 14 bases in between. The CDR3 protein is CASSPPTGSSYNEQFF. The CDR3 nucleotides read TGCGCCAGCAGCCCACCCACCGGGAGCTCCTACAATGAGCAGTTCTTC.

This clone was counted once. The chain has TRBV7-2 and TRBJ2-7; 7 bases map to TRBD2. This CDR3 is 15 amino acids long. From germline, CDR1 is SGHTA and CDR2 FQGNSA. J gave up 5 bases and V 4 bases, and 11 bases lay outside the gene matches. The chain's CDR3 is CASSSGGGVVDEQYF. For the CDR3, the DNA is TGTGCCAGCAGCTCCGGTGGGGGGGTGGTCGACGAGCAGTACTTC. Based on the CDR3 plus reference TRBV7-2 and TRBJ2-7, the full variable domain is GAGVSQSPSNKVTEKGKDVELRCDPISGHTALYWYRQSLGQGLEFLIYFQGNSAPDKSGLPSDRFSAERTGGSVSTLTIQRTQQEDSAVYLCASSSGGGVVDEQYFGPGTRLTVT.

This clone appeared once. V gene TRBV7-9 combines with J gene TRBJ2-1; TRBD2 might be the D (5 bases). V lost 5 bases, J lost 6 bases, and 11 bases lay in between. CDR3 size: 13 residues. Per germline, CDR1 SEHNR and CDR2 FQNEAQ (reference sequence). Here the CDR3 DNA reads TGTGCCAGCAGCAGGGTAGGGAGCAATGAGCAGTTCTTC. This sequence encodes CASSRVGSNEQFF.